The sequence of this TCR beta chain was determined in a study of T cell repertoires in cytomegalovirus infection (dated by TCRdb to between 2018 and 2021). For the study in its entirety: The HLA type of each donor mattered for the analysis, because public TCR beta signatures pointed to carriage of CMV infection along with the matching HLA type. Paper-wide results and their limitations: The ex vivo response was dominated by HLA-C-restricted CMV-specific TCR beta clonotypes, and the single most frequent clonotype in two of eight donors was supplied by these HLA-C-restricted clonotypes. Cumulative frequency of public TCR beta family members discriminated carriers of CMV infection plus the relevant HLA type in this cohort and an independent approximately 360-donor cohort.

As to this clonotype: Its antigen is currently not known. There are no base qualities to consult, and no much larger clone falls within one base.

Sequencing relied on an Illumina HiSeq 1500. TCRdb passed the public sequencing reads through fastp at Q25 and MiXCR, retaining productive beta sequences. Every CDR3 protein is listed once, alongside the most common genes and DNA of its rows. In this sample the table shows about 400,000 distinct CDR3 sequences, around a sixth of which occur a single time. Jointly, the top ten make up less than 9.5% of the sample. The sample was PBMCs. This clonotype was obtained from a human donor in good health (CMV status not recorded). Some clones in this sample may be carry-over from other donors' samples.

The DNA sequence is given as TGTGCCAGCAGTTTAACATCGGGCGAGACCCAGTACTTC. Its protein product is CASSLTSGETQYF. The chain is encoded by TRBV12-3 or TRBV12-4 joined to TRBJ2-5, with the D gene uncertain. V is reduced by 2 bases and J by 5 bases, leaving a spacing of 9 bases between them. Spanning cysteine to phenylalanine, the CDR3 consists of 13 amino acids. Of the read, only the CDR3 DNA is kept; its 39 bases are in frame from base 1.